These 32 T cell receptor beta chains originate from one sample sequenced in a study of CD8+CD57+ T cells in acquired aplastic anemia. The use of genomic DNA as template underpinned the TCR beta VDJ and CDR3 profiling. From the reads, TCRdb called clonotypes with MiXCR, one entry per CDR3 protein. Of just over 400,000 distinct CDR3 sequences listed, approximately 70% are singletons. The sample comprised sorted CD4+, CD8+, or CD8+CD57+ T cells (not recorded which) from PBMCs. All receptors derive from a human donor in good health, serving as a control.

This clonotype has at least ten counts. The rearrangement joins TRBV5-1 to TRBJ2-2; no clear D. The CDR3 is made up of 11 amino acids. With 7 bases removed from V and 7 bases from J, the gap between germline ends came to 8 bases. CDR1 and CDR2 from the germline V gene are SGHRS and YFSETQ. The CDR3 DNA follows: TGCGCCAGCTTCTGGGACGGGGAGCTGTTTTTT. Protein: CASFWDGELFF.

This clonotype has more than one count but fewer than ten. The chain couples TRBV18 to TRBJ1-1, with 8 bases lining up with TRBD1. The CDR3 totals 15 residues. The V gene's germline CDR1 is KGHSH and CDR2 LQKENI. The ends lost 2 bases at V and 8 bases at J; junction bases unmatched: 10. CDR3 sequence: CASSPNTAGGGEAFF. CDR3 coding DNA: TGTGCCAGCTCACCAAACACCGCAGGGGGCGGCGAAGCTTTCTTT.

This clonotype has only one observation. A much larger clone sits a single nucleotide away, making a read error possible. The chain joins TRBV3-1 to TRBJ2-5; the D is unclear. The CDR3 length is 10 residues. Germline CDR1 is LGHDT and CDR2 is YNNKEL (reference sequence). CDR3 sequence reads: CASSRETRYF. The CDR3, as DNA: TGTGCCAGCAGTCGCGAGACCCGGTACTTC.

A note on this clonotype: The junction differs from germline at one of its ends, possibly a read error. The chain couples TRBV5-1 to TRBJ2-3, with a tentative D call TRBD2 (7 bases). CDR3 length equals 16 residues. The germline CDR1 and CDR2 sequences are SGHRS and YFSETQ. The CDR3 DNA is TGTGCCAGCAGCTTCAGTCCTGGCGGGGGCACAGATACGCAGTATTTC. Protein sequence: CASSFSPGGGTDTQYF.

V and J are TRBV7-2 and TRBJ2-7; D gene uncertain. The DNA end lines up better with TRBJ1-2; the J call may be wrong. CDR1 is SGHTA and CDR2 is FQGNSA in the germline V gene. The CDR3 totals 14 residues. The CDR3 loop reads CASSQRHNSYEYTF. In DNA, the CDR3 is TGTGCCAGCAGCCAACGGCACAACTCATACGAGTACACCTTC.

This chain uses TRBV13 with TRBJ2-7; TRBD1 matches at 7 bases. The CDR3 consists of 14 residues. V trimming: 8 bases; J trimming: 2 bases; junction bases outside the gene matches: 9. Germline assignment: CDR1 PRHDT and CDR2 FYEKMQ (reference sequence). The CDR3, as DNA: TGTGCCAGCTCCTTCTGGACAGGACCCTACGAGCAGTACTTC. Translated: CASSFWTGPYEQYF.

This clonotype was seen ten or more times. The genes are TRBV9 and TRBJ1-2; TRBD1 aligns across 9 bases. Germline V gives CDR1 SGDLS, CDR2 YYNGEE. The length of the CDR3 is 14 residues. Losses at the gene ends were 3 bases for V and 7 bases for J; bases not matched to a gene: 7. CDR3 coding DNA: TGTGCCAGCAGCGGGAACAGGGGGCGCCCTGGCTACACCTTC. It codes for CASSGNRGRPGYTF.

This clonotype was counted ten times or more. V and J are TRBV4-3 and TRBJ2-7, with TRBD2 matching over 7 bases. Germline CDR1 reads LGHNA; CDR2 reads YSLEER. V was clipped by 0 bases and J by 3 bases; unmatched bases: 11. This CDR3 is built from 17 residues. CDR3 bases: TGCGCCAGCAGCCAAGAATTGGTAGCGGGTTATAACTACGAGCAGTACTTC. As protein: CASSQELVAGYNYEQYF.

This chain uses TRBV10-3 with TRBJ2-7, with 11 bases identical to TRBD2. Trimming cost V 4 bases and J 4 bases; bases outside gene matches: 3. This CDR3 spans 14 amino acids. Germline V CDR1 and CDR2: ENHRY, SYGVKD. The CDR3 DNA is TGTGCCATCAGTGCCCTAGCGGGGGGTTACGAGCAGTACTTC. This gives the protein CAISALAGGYEQYF.

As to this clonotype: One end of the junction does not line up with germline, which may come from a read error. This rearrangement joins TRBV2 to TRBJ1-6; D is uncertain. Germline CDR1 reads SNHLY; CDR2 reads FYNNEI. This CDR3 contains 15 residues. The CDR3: CASMLTEISVSLFFF. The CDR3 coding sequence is TGTGCCAGCATGCTAACCGAGATAAGTGTTTCACTGTTTTTTTTT.

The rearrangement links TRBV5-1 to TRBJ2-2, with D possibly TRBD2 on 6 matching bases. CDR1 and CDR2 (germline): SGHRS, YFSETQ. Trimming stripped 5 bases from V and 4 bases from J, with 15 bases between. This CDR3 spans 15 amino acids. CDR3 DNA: TGCGCCAGCAGGGAGGGACCGTCGGGCACCGGGGAGCTGTTTTTT. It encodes CASREGPSGTGELFF.

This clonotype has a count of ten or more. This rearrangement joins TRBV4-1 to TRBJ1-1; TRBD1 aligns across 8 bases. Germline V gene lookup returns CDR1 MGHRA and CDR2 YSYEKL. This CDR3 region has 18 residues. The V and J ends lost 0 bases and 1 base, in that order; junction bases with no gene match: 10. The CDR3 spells CASSQDRGDRGGNTEAFF. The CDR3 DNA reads TGCGCCAGCAGCCAAGATCGGGGTGACAGGGGAGGGAACACTGAAGCTTTCTTT.

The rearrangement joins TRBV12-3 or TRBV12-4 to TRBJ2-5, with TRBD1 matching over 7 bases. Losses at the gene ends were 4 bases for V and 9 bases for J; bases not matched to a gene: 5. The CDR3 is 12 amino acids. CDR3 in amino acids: CASSSRQGPQYF. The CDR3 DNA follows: TGTGCCAGCAGTTCTAGACAGGGCCCCCAGTACTTC.

CDR3 sequence: CASSARTTNYEQYF. The CDR3 nucleotides are TGCGCCAGCAGCGCAAGGACAACCAACTACGAGCAGTACTTC. The V gene is TRBV4-3, the J gene TRBJ2-7; tentative D call: TRBD1 (5 bases). The V gene lost 5 bases and the J gene lost 3 bases, with 14 bases spanning the gap. The germline CDR1 and CDR2 sequences are LGHNA and YSLEER. There are 14 residues in the CDR3.

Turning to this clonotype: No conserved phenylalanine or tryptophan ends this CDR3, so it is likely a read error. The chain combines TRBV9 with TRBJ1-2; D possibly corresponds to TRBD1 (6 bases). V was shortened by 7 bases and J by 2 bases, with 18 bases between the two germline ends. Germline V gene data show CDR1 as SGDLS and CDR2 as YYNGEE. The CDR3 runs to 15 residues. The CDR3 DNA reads TGTGCCAGCGGCGCCGACCTGGACAGAAACTATGGCTACACCCTC. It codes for CASGADLDRNYGYTL.

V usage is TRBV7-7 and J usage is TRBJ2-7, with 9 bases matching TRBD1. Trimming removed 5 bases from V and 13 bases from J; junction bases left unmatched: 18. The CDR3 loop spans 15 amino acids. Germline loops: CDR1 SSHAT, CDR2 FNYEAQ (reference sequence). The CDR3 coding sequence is TGTGCCAGCAGCCCTATGGGACAGGGAGATACTGAAGCTTACTTC. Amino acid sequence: CASSPMGQGDTEAYF. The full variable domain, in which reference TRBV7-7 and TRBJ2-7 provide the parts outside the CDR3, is GAGVSQSPRYKVTKRGQDVTLRCDPISSHATLYWYQQALGQGPEFLTYFNYEAQPDKSGLPSDRFSAERPEGSISTLTIQRTEQRDSAMYRCASSPMGQGDTEAYFGPGTRLTVT.

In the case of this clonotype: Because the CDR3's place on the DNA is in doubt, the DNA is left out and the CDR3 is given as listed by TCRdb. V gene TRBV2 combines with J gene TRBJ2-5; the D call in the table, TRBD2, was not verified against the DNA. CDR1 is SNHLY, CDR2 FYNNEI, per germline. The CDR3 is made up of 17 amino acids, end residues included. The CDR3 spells CASSEETLVDSPLHFGF.

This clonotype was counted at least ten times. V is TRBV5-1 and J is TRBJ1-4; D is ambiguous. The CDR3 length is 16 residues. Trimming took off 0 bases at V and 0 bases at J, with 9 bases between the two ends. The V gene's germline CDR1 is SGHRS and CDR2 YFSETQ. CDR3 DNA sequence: TGCGCCAGCAGCTTGGAGGGTTTTGCAACTAATGAAAAACTGTTTTTT. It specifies CASSLEGFATNEKLFF.

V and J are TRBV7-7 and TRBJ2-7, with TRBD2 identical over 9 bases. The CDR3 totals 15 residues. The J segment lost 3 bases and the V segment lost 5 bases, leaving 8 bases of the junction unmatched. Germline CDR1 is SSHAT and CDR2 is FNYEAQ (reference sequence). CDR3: CASSQMVAGDYEQYF. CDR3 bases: TGTGCCAGCAGCCAAATGGTAGCGGGGGACTACGAGCAGTACTTC. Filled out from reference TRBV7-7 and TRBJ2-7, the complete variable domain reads GAGVSQSPRYKVTKRGQDVTLRCDPISSHATLYWYQQALGQGPEFLTYFNYEAQPDKSGLPSDRFSAERPEGSISTLTIQRTEQRDSAMYRCASSQMVAGDYEQYFGPGTRLTVT.

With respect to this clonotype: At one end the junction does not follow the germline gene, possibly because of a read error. The CDR3 sequence: CASSLAGQGRYYLYTF. Written as DNA, the CDR3 is TGTGCCAGCAGTTTAGCAGGACAGGGGCGATATTATCTCTACACCTTC. The chain couples TRBV7-8 to TRBJ1-2; TRBD1 agrees at 9 bases. There are 16 residues in the CDR3. The V gene's germline CDR1 is SGHVS and CDR2 FQNEAQ. Variable domain in full (rest from reference TRBV7-8 and TRBJ1-2): GAGVSQSPRYKVAKRGQDVALRCDPISGHVSLFWYQQALGQGPEFLTYFQNEAQLDKSGLPSDRFFAERPEGSVSTLKIQRTQQEDSAVYLCASSLAGQGRYYLYTFGSGTRLTVV.

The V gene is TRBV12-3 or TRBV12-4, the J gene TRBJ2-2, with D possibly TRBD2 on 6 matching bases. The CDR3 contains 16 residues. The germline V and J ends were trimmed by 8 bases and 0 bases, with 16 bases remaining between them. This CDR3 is CASFRGLVANTGELFF. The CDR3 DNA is TGTGCCAGCTTTAGGGGACTCGTTGCGAACACCGGGGAGCTGTTTTTT.

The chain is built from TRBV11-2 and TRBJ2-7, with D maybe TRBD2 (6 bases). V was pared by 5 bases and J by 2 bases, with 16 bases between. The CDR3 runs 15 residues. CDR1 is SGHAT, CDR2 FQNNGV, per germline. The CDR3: CASSAGSWGAYEQYF. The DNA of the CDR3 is TGTGCCAGCAGCGCGGGAAGCTGGGGGGCCTACGAGCAGTACTTC.

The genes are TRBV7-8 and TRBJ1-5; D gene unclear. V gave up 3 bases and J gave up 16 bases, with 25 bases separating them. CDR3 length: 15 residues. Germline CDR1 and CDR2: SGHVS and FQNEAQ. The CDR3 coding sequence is TGTGCCAGCAGCTTGACCTCCTGCCCTGCACAGCTCCACCATTTT. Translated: CASSLTSCPAQLHHF. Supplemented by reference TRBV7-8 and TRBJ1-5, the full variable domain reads GAGVSQSPRYKVAKRGQDVALRCDPISGHVSLFWYQQALGQGPEFLTYFQNEAQLDKSGLPSDRFFAERPEGSVSTLKIQRTQQEDSAVYLCASSLTSCPAQLHHFGDGTRLSIL.

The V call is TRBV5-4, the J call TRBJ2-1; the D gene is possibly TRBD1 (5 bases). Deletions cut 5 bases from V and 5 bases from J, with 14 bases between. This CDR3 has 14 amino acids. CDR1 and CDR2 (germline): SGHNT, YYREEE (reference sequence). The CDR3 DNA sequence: TGTGCCAGCAGTGCCGCGACAGTTAACAATGAGCAGTTCTTC. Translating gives CASSAATVNNEQFF.

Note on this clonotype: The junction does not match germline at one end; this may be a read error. The CDR3 is CATSTGTSNYGYTF. In DNA, the CDR3 is TGTGCCACCAGTACCGGGACAAGCAACTATGGCTACACCTTC. V is TRBV12-3 or TRBV12-4 and J is TRBJ1-2; tentatively, D is TRBD1 (6 bases). The CDR3 sequence is 14 residues long.

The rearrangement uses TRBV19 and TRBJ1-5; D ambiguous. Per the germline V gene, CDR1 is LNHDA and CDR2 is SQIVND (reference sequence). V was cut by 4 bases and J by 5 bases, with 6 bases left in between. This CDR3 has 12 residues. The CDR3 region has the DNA TGTGCCAGTAGTACTCTTGATCAGCCCCAGCATTTT. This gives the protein CASSTLDQPQHF.

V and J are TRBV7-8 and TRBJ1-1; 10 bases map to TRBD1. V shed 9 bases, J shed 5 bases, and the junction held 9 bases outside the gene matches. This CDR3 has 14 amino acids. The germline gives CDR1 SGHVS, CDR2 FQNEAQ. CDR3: CASSRQGALTEAFF. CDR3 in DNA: TGTGCCAGTAGCCGACAGGGGGCATTGACTGAAGCTTTCTTT. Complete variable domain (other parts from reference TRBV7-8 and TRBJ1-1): GAGVSQSPRYKVAKRGQDVALRCDPISGHVSLFWYQQALGQGPEFLTYFQNEAQLDKSGLPSDRFFAERPEGSVSTLKIQRTQQEDSAVYLCASSRQGALTEAFFGQGTRLTVV.

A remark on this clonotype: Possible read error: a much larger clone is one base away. CDR3 nucleotide sequence: TGTGCCAGCAGTACACACAATGGAAATCAGCCCCAGCATTTT. The encoded protein is CASSTHNGNQPQHF. This chain links TRBV2 with TRBJ1-5; D not certain. Per the germline V gene, CDR1 is SNHLY and CDR2 is FYNNEI. With 5 bases removed from V and 4 bases from J, the gap between germline ends came to 12 bases. The CDR3 is made up of 14 amino acids.

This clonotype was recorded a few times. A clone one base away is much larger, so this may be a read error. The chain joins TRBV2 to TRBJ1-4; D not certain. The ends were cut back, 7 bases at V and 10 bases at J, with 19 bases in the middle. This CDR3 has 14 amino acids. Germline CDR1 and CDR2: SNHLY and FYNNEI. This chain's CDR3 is CASTRTAGHGKLFF. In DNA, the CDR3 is TGTGCCAGCACTCGGACGGCGGGCCATGGAAAACTGTTTTTT.

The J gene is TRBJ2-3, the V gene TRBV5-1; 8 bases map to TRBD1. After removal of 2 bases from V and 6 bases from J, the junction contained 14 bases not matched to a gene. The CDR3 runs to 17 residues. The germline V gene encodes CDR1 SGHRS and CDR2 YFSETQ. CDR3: CASSLARWTGFGDTQYF. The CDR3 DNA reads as TGCGCCAGCAGCTTAGCCCGTTGGACAGGGTTTGGGGATACGCAGTATTTT.

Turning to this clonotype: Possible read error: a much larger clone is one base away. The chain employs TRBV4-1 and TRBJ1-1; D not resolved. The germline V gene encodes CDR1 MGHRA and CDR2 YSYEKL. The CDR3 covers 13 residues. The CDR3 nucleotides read TGCGCCAGCAGCCAAATAATGAACACTGAAGCTCTCTTT. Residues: CASSQIMNTEALF.

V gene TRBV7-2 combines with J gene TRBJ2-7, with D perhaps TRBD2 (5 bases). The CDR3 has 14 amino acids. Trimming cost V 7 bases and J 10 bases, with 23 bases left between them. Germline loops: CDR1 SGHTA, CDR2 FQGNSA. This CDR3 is CASNVNGELFFQYF. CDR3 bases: TGTGCCAGCAACGTCAACGGGGAGCTGTTTTTTCAGTACTTC.